The present TCR beta chain was sequenced within a study of blood T cell repertoires in COVID-19. In the study overall: Cohort 3 recovery required two negative PCRs, clearance, or symptom resolution. Sample material is recorded as cDNA or gDNA derived from T cells, B-cell-depleted T cells, or PBMCs.

The CDR3 loop spans 15 amino acids. In germline, CDR1 is SGHVS, CDR2 FNYEAQ. After removal of 5 bases from V and 4 bases from J, the junction contained 8 bases not matched to a gene. Study processing details: Estimation of nucleated cell counts relied on the amplification of reference gene primers. The protocol was immunoSEQ multiplex PCR, while the TCRdb copy is restricted to in-frame clones and leaves out a portion. V and J calls and clone size are copied from that table; D and trimming were computed from the DNA. The sample contains about 230,000 clones, about nine tenths of which appear only once.

This receptor was taken from a woman between 50 and 59 years old in a cohort exposed to, infected with or recovered from COVID-19 (not recorded which). The sample consisted of PBMCs or T cells enriched from blood (not recorded which). The chain employs TRBV7-6 and TRBJ2-1; TRBD1 aligns across 7 bases. The CDR3 spells CASSHRQGSYNEQFF. The CDR3 DNA follows: TGTGCCAGCAGCCACAGACAGGGTTCTTACAATGAGCAGTTCTTC.